These 19 T cell receptor beta chains share one sample of origin, sequenced in a study of blood T cell repertoires in COVID-19. This table comes from immunoSEQ multiplex PCR, and its TCRdb copy is limited to in-frame clones, with some not included. The table records about 45,000 clones, 90% of them present only once. The specimen sequenced was peripheral blood. Every receptor here comes from a human donor in a cohort sampled during active COVID-19.

The chain employs TRBV21-1 and TRBJ2-7; TRBD1, the table's D call, was not compared with the DNA. Matching the DNA end better, TRBJ2-1 makes the J call doubtful. TRBV21-1 corresponds to a pseudogene. This CDR3 comprises 19 residues. The CDR3 nucleotides are TGTGCCAGCAGCAAAGGTCAGGTTCTTTTGGACAATACGGGCAATGAGCAGTTCTTC. Translation: CASSKGQVLLDNTGNEQFF.

In DNA form, the CDR3 reads TGCGCCACCTCGGAGGGCCCCGGCATTCAGTACTTC. It specifies CATSEGPGIQYF. This sequence joins TRBV4-3 and TRBJ2-4; tentative D call: TRBD2 (6 bases). Germline loops: CDR1 LGHNA, CDR2 YSLEER. This CDR3 has 12 residues. Trimming removed 10 bases at V and 9 bases at J, with 16 bases between.

The chain uses TRBV6-5 and TRBJ2-7; TRBD2 matches at 12 bases. The V and J ends lost 8 bases and 5 bases, in that order; junction bases with no gene match: 10. The germline V gene has CDR1 MNHEY and CDR2 SVGAGI. The CDR3 sequence is 15 residues long. The CDR3 spells CASSSTSGSSHEQYF. CDR3 DNA sequence: TGTGCCAGCTCTTCGACTAGCGGGAGTTCCCACGAGCAGTACTTC.

This chain links TRBV19 with TRBJ1-5; 12 bases fit TRBD1. This CDR3 contains 15 residues. Germline CDR1 is LNHDA and CDR2 is SQIVND (reference sequence). V was clipped by 7 bases and J by 1 base; unmatched bases: 2. This CDR3 is CASMGTGGSNQPQHF. The CDR3 DNA follows: TGTGCCAGTATGGGGACAGGGGGCAGCAATCAGCCCCAGCATTTT.

V and J are TRBV14 and TRBJ2-5; D is possibly TRBD1 (5 bases). This CDR3 is 16 amino acids long. Germline loops: CDR1 SGHDN, CDR2 FVKESK. V lost 2 bases and J 2 bases, leaving 15 bases between the germline ends. The CDR3 DNA reads as TGTGCCAGCAGCCAATGGACAAGGGGAAAGCAAGAGACCCAGTACTTC. Amino acid sequence: CASSQWTRGKQETQYF.

The rearrangement joins TRBV27 to TRBJ2-1; 7 bases agree with TRBD2. V gave up 2 bases and J gave up 5 bases; unmatched junction bases: 6. This CDR3 spans 15 amino acids. Germline values: CDR1 MNHEY, CDR2 SMNVEV (reference sequence). The CDR3 is CASSLMSSGNNEQFF. The CDR3 DNA reads TGTGCCAGCAGTTTAATGTCTAGCGGAAACAATGAGCAGTTCTTC.

This sequence joins TRBV9 and TRBJ1-1; a possible D gene is TRBD1 (6 bases). Germline-derived CDR1 and CDR2 are SGDLS and YYNGEE. V was trimmed by 0 bases and J by 5 bases, leaving 14 bases between them. The CDR3 is made up of 15 amino acids. CDR3 bases: TGTGCCAGCAGCGTAGTAACAGGGATGGGTACTGAAGCTTTCTTT. This sequence encodes CASSVVTGMGTEAFF. The entire variable domain, with the rest obtained from reference TRBV9 and TRBJ1-1, is as follows: DSGVTQTPKHLITATGQRVTLRCSPRSGDLSVYWYQQSLDQGLQFLIQYYNGEERAKGNILERFSAQQFPDLHSELNLSSLELGDSALYFCASSVVTGMGTEAFFGQGTRLTVV.

The CDR3: CASSWRLAGVFRYNEQFF. In DNA, the CDR3 is TGTGCCAGCAGCTGGAGACTAGCGGGAGTCTTCCGCTACAATGAGCAGTTCTTC. This chain links TRBV5-4 with TRBJ2-1; TRBD2 matches at 12 bases. Germline CDR1 is SGHNT and CDR2 is YYREEE (reference sequence). The CDR3 runs to 18 residues. V trimming: 3 bases; J trimming: 3 bases; junction bases outside the gene matches: 10.

This chain connects TRBV12-2 to TRBJ1-5; the D segment call TRBD1 is taken from the table without a DNA check. TRBV12-2 is reported as a pseudogene. The CDR3 sequence is 15 residues long. The CDR3 loop reads CASRFPDTGNQPQHF. In DNA form, the CDR3 reads TGTGCAAGTCGATTCCCTGATACAGGGAATCAGCCCCAGCATTTT.

The gene calls are TRBV28 and TRBJ2-7, with 10 bases identical to TRBD2. CDR1 and CDR2 from the germline V gene are MDHEN and SYDVKM. V gave up 5 bases and J gave up 2 bases; unmatched junction bases: 3. The CDR3 loop spans 14 amino acids. CDR3 coding DNA: TGTGCCAGCAGTAAAGCGGGGGGGACCTACGAGCAGTACTTC. Residues: CASSKAGGTYEQYF.

J is TRBJ2-3 and V is TRBV18; 7 bases line up with TRBD2. CDR3 length: 17 amino acids. CDR1 is KGHSH, CDR2 LQKENI, per germline. After removal of 2 bases from V and 2 bases from J, the junction contained 10 bases not matched to a gene. DNA of the CDR3: TGTGCCAGCTCACCATCGTCGGCTAGCGGTACCACAGATACGCAGTATTTT. The encoded protein is CASSPSSASGTTDTQYF.

The V gene is TRBV15, the J gene TRBJ2-5; 12 bases are a match to TRBD2. The germline CDR1 and CDR2 sequences are LNHNV and YYDKDF (reference sequence). The CDR3 contains 14 residues. V was pared by 7 bases and J by 5 bases, with 5 bases of the junction left unmatched. The CDR3 region is CATTSGRAWETQYF. The CDR3 nucleotides read TGTGCCACCACTAGCGGGAGGGCGTGGGAGACCCAGTACTTC.

The gene calls are TRBV9 and TRBJ2-3; no clear D. V lost 2 bases and J 5 bases, leaving 6 bases between the germline ends. This CDR3 comprises 12 residues. Germline V gene lookup returns CDR1 SGDLS and CDR2 YYNGEE. CDR3 sequence: CASSVYEDTQYF. CDR3 in DNA: TGTGCCAGCAGCGTCTATGAAGATACGCAGTATTTT.

The rearrangement joins TRBV4-3 to TRBJ2-1; TRBD2 matches at 9 bases. Germline trimming cut 1 base from V and 9 bases from J; bases unmatched to any gene: 16. Germline V gene lookup returns CDR1 LGHNA and CDR2 YSLEER. The CDR3 has 18 amino acids. The CDR3 loop is CASSQGVSVAGALGEQFF. CDR3 DNA: TGCGCCAGCAGCCAAGGCGTTTCGGTAGCGGGGGCATTAGGTGAGCAGTTCTTC.

J is TRBJ1-4 and V is TRBV6-5; the D is unclear. The CDR3 runs 13 residues. Germline V CDR1 and CDR2: MNHEY, SVGAGI. Trimming took 6 bases from V and 0 from J, leaving 5 bases between them. CDR3 nucleotide sequence: TGTGCCAGCAGGACTGCAACTAATGAAAAACTGTTTTTT. It codes for CASRTATNEKLFF.

V and J are TRBV18 and TRBJ2-7, with D possibly matching TRBD1 (5 bases). The CDR3 contains 15 residues. From germline, CDR1 is KGHSH and CDR2 LQKENI. Trimming pared 2 bases from V and 6 bases from J, leaving 17 bases between. The CDR3 DNA reads TGTGCCAGCTCACCATTTGTAGAGACAAGGGGCGAGCAGTACTTC. Translation: CASSPFVETRGEQYF.

This chain joins TRBV10-2 and TRBJ1-5; 7 nucleotides line up with TRBD1. J was trimmed by 4 bases and V by 6 bases; bases with no gene match: 9. CDR1 and CDR2 from the germline V gene are WSHSY and SAAADI. This CDR3 has 15 amino acids. The CDR3 DNA sequence: TGCGCCAGCAGGGATCCGGGACAGAAAAATCAGCCCCAGCATTTT. Translation: CASRDPGQKNQPQHF.

The chain joins TRBV3-1 (or the pseudogene TRBV3-2) to TRBJ1-3; TRBD1 aligns across 9 bases. CDR1 LGHDT and CDR2 YNNKEL come from the germline V gene (reference sequence). V was clipped by 1 base and J by 10 bases; unmatched bases: 5. The CDR3 is 14 amino acids. The CDR3 reads CASSQVGQGITIYF. Here the CDR3 DNA reads TGTGCCAGCAGCCAAGTGGGACAGGGAATAACCATATATTTT.

This chain connects TRBV28 to TRBJ1-2; weak D call: TRBD1 (6 bases). Trimming shortened V by 4 bases and J by 14 bases, and 17 bases separated the two germline ends. The CDR3 is made up of 12 amino acids. The germline V gene has CDR1 MDHEN and CDR2 SYDVKM. The CDR3 DNA reads TGTGCCAGCAGTTACAGGACAGATTCTTTGACCTTC. This translates into CASSYRTDSLTF.